The 32 T cell receptor beta chains listed next were all sequenced from one sample in a study of cytomegalovirus exposure and HLA in healthy donors. PCR was performed using 60 Vbeta and 13 Jbeta primers. Sequencing used immunoSEQ multiplex PCR; TCRdb keeps in-frame clones, though not all of them. Of around 120,000 clones in the sample, over 60% were seen once. The specimen was PBMCs. The receptor set was obtained from a man between 25 and 39 years old in good health and CMV-seronegative.

CDR3 sequence: CATSRDPLQGQPQHF. The DNA of the CDR3 is TGTGCCACCAGCAGAGACCCTTTACAGGGTCAGCCCCAGCATTTT. J is TRBJ1-5 and V is TRBV15; weak D call: TRBD1 (6 bases). Trimming cost V 0 bases and J 6 bases, with 12 bases left between them. This CDR3 region has 15 residues. Germline CDR1 is LNHNV and CDR2 is YYDKDF (reference sequence).

The chain couples TRBV4-3 to TRBJ2-7; D ambiguous. The CDR3 is 13 amino acids. Germline CDR1 reads LGHNA; CDR2 reads YSLEER. V gave up 0 bases and J gave up 4 bases, with 7 bases separating them. The CDR3 coding sequence is TGCGCCAGCAGCCAAGAGGCCCGATACGAGCAGTACTTC. Translation: CASSQEARYEQYF.

The chain carries TRBV4-2 and TRBJ2-3; D call uncertain. V lost 1 base to trimming and J lost 1 base, with 12 bases between them. The CDR3 runs to 16 residues. Germline V gives CDR1 LGHNA, CDR2 YNFKEQ. CDR3 DNA sequence: TGTGCCAGCAGCCAAGTAGCCCTTCGTGGCACAGATACGCAGTATTTT. Amino acids: CASSQVALRGTDTQYF.

The V gene is TRBV28, the J gene TRBJ1-5; 8 bases align to TRBD1. The CDR3 length is 16 residues. V lost 7 bases, J lost 3 bases, and 11 bases stayed unmatched. Germline assignment: CDR1 MDHEN and CDR2 SYDVKM. For the CDR3, the DNA is TGTGCCAGCACCTTAATCGGACAGGGATACAATCAGCCCCAGCATTTT. Amino acids: CASTLIGQGYNQPQHF.

This rearrangement joins TRBV6-5 to TRBJ2-2, with D possibly TRBD1 on 5 matching bases. The germline V and J ends were trimmed by 3 bases and 0 bases, with 11 bases remaining between them. Germline V gene lookup returns CDR1 MNHEY and CDR2 SVGAGI. The CDR3 contains 16 residues. For the CDR3, the DNA is TGTGCCAGCAGTTATTCGACAGATACGAACACCGGGGAGCTGTTTTTT. Translated: CASSYSTDTNTGELFF.

The J gene is TRBJ1-5, the V gene TRBV7-8; no reliable D call. Germline-derived CDR1 and CDR2 are SGHVS and FQNEAQ. The V and J ends lost 3 bases and 5 bases respectively, with 11 bases between them. There are 14 residues in the CDR3. The CDR3 sequence: CASSLRRVDQPQHF. As DNA, the CDR3 is TGTGCCAGCAGCTTGAGACGGGTCGATCAGCCCCAGCATTTT.

This clone was detected only once. The genes are TRBV11-3 and TRBJ1-1; the D gene is possibly TRBD1 (5 bases). V dropped 5 bases and J dropped 4 bases, with 11 bases sitting between them. This CDR3 has 13 residues. Germline V gene data show CDR1 as SGHNT and CDR2 as YENEEA. As DNA, the CDR3 is TGTGCCAGCAGCACGCGGAGGGGCACTGAAGCTTTCTTT. Its protein product is CASSTRRGTEAFF. Variable domain in full (rest from reference TRBV11-3 and TRBJ1-1): EAGVVQSPRYKIIEKKQPVAFWCNPISGHNTLYWYLQNLGQGPELLIRYENEEAVDDSQLPKDRFSAERLKGVDSTLKIQPAELGDSAVYLCASSTRRGTEAFFGQGTRLTVV.

This clone was observed a few times. This chain links TRBV5-4 with TRBJ1-1; D perhaps matches TRBD1 (5 bases). The CDR3 totals 16 residues. Germline V CDR1 and CDR2: SGHNT, YYREEE (reference sequence). The ends were cut back, 9 bases at V and 0 bases at J, with 21 bases in the middle. CDR3 DNA sequence: TGTGCCACCCGAAGCGACAGCAAGCCCTTGAACACTGAAGCTTTCTTT. This sequence encodes CATRSDSKPLNTEAFF.

The chain links TRBV19 to TRBJ1-1, with TRBD1 matching over 8 bases. From germline, CDR1 is LNHDA and CDR2 SQIVND (reference sequence). The CDR3 runs 14 residues. Germline trimming cut 5 bases from V and 2 bases from J; bases unmatched to any gene: 4. The CDR3 DNA reads TGTGCCAGTAGTTGGGACAGGACTAACACTGAAGCTTTCTTT. It specifies CASSWDRTNTEAFF.

V usage is TRBV5-4 and J usage is TRBJ1-1; tentative D call: TRBD1 (6 bases). Germline CDR1 reads SGHNT; CDR2 reads YYREEE (reference sequence). The CDR3 contains 15 residues. V was shortened by 0 bases and J by 6 bases, with 15 bases between the two germline ends. The CDR3: CASSLAGGLMAEAFF. Here the CDR3 DNA reads TGTGCCAGCAGCTTGGCCGGGGGGCTTATGGCTGAAGCTTTCTTT. The full variable domain, completed using reference TRBV5-4 and TRBJ1-1, is ETGVTQSPTHLIKTRGQQVTLRCSSQSGHNTVSWYQQALGQGPQFIFQYYREEENGRGNFPPRFSGLQFPNYSSELNVNALELDDSALYLCASSLAGGLMAEAFFGQGTRLTVV.

This clone was observed once. The chain employs TRBV5-5 and TRBJ1-1; 11 bases map to TRBD1. After removal of 4 bases from V and 0 bases from J, the junction contained 11 bases not matched to a gene. CDR3 length: 18 residues. Looked up from germline, CDR1 is SGHKS and CDR2 is YYEKEE (reference sequence). CDR3 amino acids: CASSRGQGGNNMNTEAFF. In DNA, the CDR3 is TGTGCCAGCAGCCGGGGACAGGGGGGTAATAACATGAACACTGAAGCTTTCTTT. Drawing the rest from reference TRBV5-5 and TRBJ1-1, the complete variable domain is DAGVTQSPTHLIKTRGQQVTLRCSPISGHKSVSWYQQVLGQGPQFIFQYYEKEERGRGNFPDRFSARQFPNYSSELNVNALLLGDSALYLCASSRGQGGNNMNTEAFFGQGTRLTVV.

The V call is TRBV28, the J call TRBJ1-1; 11 bases line up with TRBD1. Germline values: CDR1 MDHEN, CDR2 SYDVKM. The CDR3 runs 15 residues. After removal of 5 bases from V and 1 base from J, the junction contained 3 bases not matched to a gene. The CDR3 is CASSRTGGRNTEAFF. Written as DNA, the CDR3 is TGTGCCAGCAGTCGGACAGGGGGCCGGAACACTGAAGCTTTCTTT.

The chain is built from TRBV28 and TRBJ2-7; D not certain. Germline CDR1 and CDR2: MDHEN and SYDVKM. This CDR3 has 11 residues. V shed 5 bases and J shed 6 bases, with 8 bases lying between them. As DNA, the CDR3 is TGTGCCAGCAGTACAGCAACCGAGCAGTACTTC. It yields the protein CASSTATEQYF.

The rearrangement links TRBV7-3 to TRBJ1-1; TRBD1 aligns across 11 bases. The CDR3 is 18 residues long. V lost 5 bases and J lost 4; bases outside the gene matches: 15. CDR1 is SGHTA and CDR2 is FQGTGA in the germline V gene. For the CDR3, the DNA is TGTGCCAGCAGCCTCGCGGGGGGGACAGGGGGAGGTGGCACTGAAGCTTTCTTT. Its translation is CASSLAGGTGGGGTEAFF.

The chain is built from TRBV7-7 and TRBJ2-2; possible D gene TRBD2, 6 bases. The V end lost 5 bases, the J end lost 6 bases, and 16 bases lay between the germline ends. Germline V gene sequence: CDR1 SSHAT, CDR2 FNYEAQ (reference sequence). The CDR3 has 15 amino acids. CDR3 DNA: TGTGCCAGCAGCCCCACCCCTTTAGCGGCCGGGGAGCTGTTTTTT. Translated: CASSPTPLAAGELFF.

V usage is TRBV11-2 and J usage is TRBJ1-3, with D hard to call. The length of the CDR3 is 14 residues. CDR1 SGHAT and CDR2 FQNNGV come from the germline V gene. Trimming shortened V by 2 bases and J by 2 bases, and 7 bases separated the two germline ends. The CDR3 DNA reads as TGTGCCAGCAGCTTAAGCTACCCTGGAAACACCATATATTTT. The encoded protein is CASSLSYPGNTIYF.

The chain uses TRBV19 and TRBJ2-3; 11 bases line up with TRBD2. The CDR3 sequence is 15 residues long. Germline lookup yields CDR1 LNHDA and CDR2 SQIVND (reference sequence). V shed 6 bases and J 3 bases; nucleotides not matched to a gene: 5. The CDR3 bases are TGTGCCAGTAGGAGTAGCGGGGGGGCTACAGATACGCAGTATTTT. It codes for CASRSSGGATDTQYF.

The genes are TRBV5-1 and TRBJ1-1; 7 nucleotides agree with TRBD1. The CDR3 is 15 amino acids. Germline V gene lookup returns CDR1 SGHRS and CDR2 YFSETQ. With V trimmed by 3 bases and J by 1 base, 6 bases remained unmatched. CDR3 in DNA: TGCGCCAGCAGCTCTTGGACAGGCTCGAACACTGAAGCTTTCTTT. It translates to CASSSWTGSNTEAFF.

This rearrangement joins TRBV6-6 to TRBJ2-1; possible D gene TRBD1, 6 bases. The CDR3 totals 16 residues. Germline V lookup: CDR1 MNHNY, CDR2 SVGAGI (reference sequence). Trimming stripped 5 bases from V and 5 bases from J, with 19 bases between. The CDR3 nucleotides are TGTGCCAGCAGTCCAAACCAGGGGATCGGGAACAATGAGCAGTTCTTC. This gives the protein CASSPNQGIGNNEQFF.

V is TRBV9 and J is TRBJ2-3; 11 nucleotides align to TRBD2. Germline assignment: CDR1 SGDLS and CDR2 YYNGEE. The CDR3 loop spans 15 amino acids. Trimming cost V 3 bases and J 5 bases; bases outside gene matches: 5. The CDR3 bases are TGTGCCAGCAGCGGTAGCGGGAGGGCGGTAGATACGCAGTATTTT. Residues: CASSGSGRAVDTQYF.

This clone occurred many times. The V gene is TRBV7-9, the J gene TRBJ1-1; D uncertain. Trimming pared 4 bases from V and 11 bases from J, leaving 17 bases between. The CDR3 has 13 amino acids. Germline loops: CDR1 SEHNR, CDR2 FQNEAQ (reference sequence). Here the CDR3 reads CASSSSITVIAFF. In DNA, the CDR3 is TGTGCCAGCAGCTCCTCGATCACAGTGATTGCTTTCTTT.

V usage is TRBV30 and J usage is TRBJ2-1, with TRBD1 as a possible D gene (5 bases). The CDR3 consists of 15 residues. Germline V lookup: CDR1 GTSNPN, CDR2 SVGIG (reference sequence). V was cut by 1 base and J by 5 bases, with 15 bases left in between. The CDR3 is CAWSALLGRHNEQFF. The CDR3 DNA reads as TGTGCCTGGAGTGCCTTATTGGGGCGTCACAATGAGCAGTTCTTC.

The CDR3 spells CATRLGQGDSPLHF. CDR3 bases: TGTGCCACCCGCCTCGGGCAGGGGGATTCACCCCTCCACTTT. This rearrangement joins TRBV19 to TRBJ1-6; the match to TRBD1 covers 7 bases. The junction had 11 bases not matched to a gene; V was cut back by 10 bases and J by 8 bases. CDR1 is LNHDA and CDR2 is SQIVND in the germline V gene (reference sequence). This CDR3 region has 14 residues.

This clone has a handful of counts. This sample also contains other DNA sequences that code for the same CDR3. The gene calls are TRBV6-1 and TRBJ1-6, with D unresolved. Trimming stripped 4 bases from V and 6 bases from J, with 10 bases between. Looked up from germline, CDR1 is MNHNS and CDR2 is SASEGT. The CDR3 contains 14 residues. CDR3 bases: TGTGCCAGCAGTGGCGCTCCGGGTAATTCACCCCTCCACTTT. It yields the protein CASSGAPGNSPLHF.

This chain joins TRBV6-1 and TRBJ2-3, with a weak D call TRBD1 (6 bases). Trimming took off 2 bases at V and 4 bases at J, with 13 bases between the two ends. Germline loops: CDR1 MNHNS, CDR2 SASEGT. The CDR3 has 15 amino acids. Here the CDR3 reads CASSERPGAADTQYF. The CDR3 DNA reads TGTGCCAGCAGTGAACGCCCAGGGGCGGCAGATACGCAGTATTTT.

This clone was seen a handful of times. J is TRBJ2-7 and V is TRBV9; 8 bases align to TRBD1. Germline-derived CDR1 and CDR2 are SGDLS and YYNGEE. The V and J ends lost 4 bases and 1 base, in that order; junction bases with no gene match: 4. The CDR3 consists of 14 residues. CDR3: CASSPTGDSYEQYF. In DNA, the CDR3 is TGTGCCAGCAGCCCGACAGGGGATTCCTACGAGCAGTACTTC.

This sequence joins TRBV10-1 and TRBJ1-1; tentative D call: TRBD1 (6 bases). Germline V gives CDR1 WNHNN, CDR2 SYGVQD (reference sequence). V lost 2 bases and J 4 bases, leaving 14 bases between the germline ends. The CDR3 length is 15 residues. CDR3 sequence reads: CASSESRGVPTEAFF. For the CDR3, the DNA is TGCGCCAGCAGTGAGAGCAGGGGAGTACCCACTGAAGCTTTCTTT.

The rearrangement uses TRBV25-1 and TRBJ2-3; TRBD2 is a possible D gene (7 bases). V lost 3 bases to trimming and J lost 0 bases, with 19 bases between them. Germline-derived CDR1 and CDR2 are MGHDK and SYGVNS. The CDR3 loop spans 18 amino acids. CDR3 sequence: CASSDPFLAGASTDTQYF. CDR3 DNA: TGTGCCAGCAGTGACCCCTTTTTGGCGGGGGCTAGCACAGATACGCAGTATTTT.

The DNA for the CDR3 is TGTGCCAGCAGCTTTCGAACAGGGGGCCTTTACGTAGCCTACGAGCAGTACTTC. It encodes CASSFRTGGLYVAYEQYF. The rearrangement joins TRBV5-6 to TRBJ2-5, with 9 bases lining up with TRBD1. The DNA matches TRBJ2-7 better at its end, which makes the J call doubtful. This CDR3 has 18 amino acids. Per the germline V gene, CDR1 is SGHDT and CDR2 is YYEEEE.

The rearrangement links TRBV2 to TRBJ2-5; D is unresolved. V lost 5 bases and J lost 1, with 8 bases in between. This CDR3 is 13 amino acids long. Germline loops: CDR1 SNHLY, CDR2 FYNNEI. The CDR3 DNA is TGTGCCAGCAGTTTAGTAGCCCAAGAGACCCAGTACTTC. Its protein is CASSLVAQETQYF.

The J gene is TRBJ2-7, the V gene TRBV27; D may be TRBD1 (6 bases). CDR1 is MNHEY, CDR2 SMNVEV, per germline (reference sequence). V was clipped by 3 bases and J by 3 bases, with 18 bases between them. CDR3 length: 16 residues. The CDR3 region is CASSFVFRQGFYEQYF. DNA of the CDR3: TGTGCCAGCAGTTTTGTCTTTCGTCAGGGGTTCTACGAGCAGTACTTC.

The chain links TRBV9 to TRBJ2-2, with 8 bases matching TRBD2. The CDR3 is 16 residues long. CDR1 SGDLS and CDR2 YYNGEE come from the germline V gene. J gave up 3 bases and V 0 bases, and 4 bases lay outside the gene matches. The CDR3, as DNA: TGTGCCAGCAGCGTAGAAGCTAGCGGGTACACCGGGGAGCTGTTTTTT. Protein: CASSVEASGYTGELFF.